This T cell receptor beta chain was found in a study of early T cells in non-severe SARS-CoV-2 infection. Trimming took off 4 bases at V and 4 bases at J, with 17 bases between the two ends. Germline V gene data show CDR1 as SGHRS and CDR2 as YFSETQ. The CDR3 is 16 amino acids. Using its own MiXCR run on the 5' RACE reads, TCRdb lists one record per CDR3 protein. The table lists some 42,000 distinct CDR3 sequences, about 6% of them singletons. This clonotype was counted between two and nine times. The chain couples TRBV5-1 to TRBJ2-2; the D gene is possibly TRBD1 (6 bases). This clonotype was sampled from an adult who was a healthcare worker with PCR-confirmed SARS-CoV-2 infection or an uninfected control (not recorded which). The sequences come from whole blood, collected at baseline. This chain's CDR3 is CASSPPQTGGTGELFF. In DNA, the CDR3 is TGCGCCAGCAGCCCGCCGCAGACAGGTGGCACCGGGGAGCTGTTTTTT.